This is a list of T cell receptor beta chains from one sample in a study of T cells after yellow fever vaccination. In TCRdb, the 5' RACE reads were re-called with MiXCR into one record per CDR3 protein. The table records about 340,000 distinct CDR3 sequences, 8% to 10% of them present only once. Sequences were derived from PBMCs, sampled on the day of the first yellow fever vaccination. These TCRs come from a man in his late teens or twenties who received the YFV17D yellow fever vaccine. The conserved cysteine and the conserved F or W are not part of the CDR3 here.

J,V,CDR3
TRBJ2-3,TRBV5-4,ASSLRDRAGTDTQY
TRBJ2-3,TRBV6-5,ASSPGTPRRY
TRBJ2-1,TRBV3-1,ASSQVGGAPGNEQF
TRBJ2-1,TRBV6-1,ASSESGGSYNEQF
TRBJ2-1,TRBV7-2,ASSLGAADSYNEQF
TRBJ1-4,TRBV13,ASSRNRGVNEKLF
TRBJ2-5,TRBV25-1,ASSEGTEATQY
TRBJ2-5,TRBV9,ASSVGGGGGQETQY
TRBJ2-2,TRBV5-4,ASHPTASANTGELF
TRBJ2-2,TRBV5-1,ASSFPAGGLNTGELF
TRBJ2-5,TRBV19,ASTPGTKETQY
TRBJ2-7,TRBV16,ASSQSVGTMVHEQY
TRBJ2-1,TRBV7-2,ASSYLQGEQF
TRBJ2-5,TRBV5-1,ASTGQGKRETQY
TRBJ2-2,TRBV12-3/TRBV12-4,ASSLVFVVQGMNTGELF
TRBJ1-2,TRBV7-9,ASSEPGATYGYT
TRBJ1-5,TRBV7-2,ASSLSYNQPQH
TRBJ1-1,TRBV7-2,ASSQYLVPEAF
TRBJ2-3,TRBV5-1,ASSGGTGVHTQY
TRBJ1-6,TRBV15,ATSRGQGSSPLH
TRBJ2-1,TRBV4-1,ASSPSGQYYNEQF
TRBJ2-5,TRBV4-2,ASSQVGPGSKETQY
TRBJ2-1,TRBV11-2,ASSLGSLGNEQF
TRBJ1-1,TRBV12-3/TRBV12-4,ASSETGLGTEAF
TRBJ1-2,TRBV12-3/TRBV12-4,ASSRSGGTNYGYT
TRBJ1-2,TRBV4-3,ASSQERFHGYT
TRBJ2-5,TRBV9,ASSSFGSGGSETQY
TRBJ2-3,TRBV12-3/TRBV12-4,ASSSGNTQY
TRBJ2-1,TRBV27,ASRRGTRRSNEQF
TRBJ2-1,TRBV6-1,ASSGTGVDEQF
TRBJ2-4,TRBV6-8,ASSFDRGKDKNIQY
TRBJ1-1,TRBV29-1,SVASAGSREAF
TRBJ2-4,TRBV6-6,ASSYGILNIQY
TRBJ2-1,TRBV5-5,ASSPPPGRGSNEQF
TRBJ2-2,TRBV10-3,AISEWTGPSTGELF
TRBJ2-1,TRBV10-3,ATLLTSGGPPYNEQF
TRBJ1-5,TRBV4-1,ASSQDLGRRGNQPQH
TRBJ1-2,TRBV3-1,ASSQPGGNYGYT
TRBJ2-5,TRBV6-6,ASTGLAGETQY
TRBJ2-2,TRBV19,ASSIGSDRRVAGLF
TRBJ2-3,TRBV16,ASSQSIGGVTDTQY
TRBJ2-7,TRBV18,ASSPPSGQRYEQY
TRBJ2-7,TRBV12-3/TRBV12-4,ASRPNRQGVGDYEQY
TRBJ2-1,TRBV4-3,ASSQDANEQF
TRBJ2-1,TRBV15,ATSRGTPRDPVDNEQF
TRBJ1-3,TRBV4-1,ASSRGTADGNTIY
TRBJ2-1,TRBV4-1,ASSHQGAWNEQF
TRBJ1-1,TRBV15,ATSRKQGLNTEAF
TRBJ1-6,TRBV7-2,ASGVGGGSPLH
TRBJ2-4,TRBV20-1,SARPTGLAKNIQY
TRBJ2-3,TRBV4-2,ASSQEEGTVSTDTQY
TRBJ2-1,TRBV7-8,ASSLGPPAESYNEQF
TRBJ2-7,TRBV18,ASSSGTGSYEQY
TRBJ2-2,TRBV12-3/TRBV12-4,ASSLGTAGELF
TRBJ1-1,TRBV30,AWSLQVEAF
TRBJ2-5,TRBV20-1,SATPQTPGRETQY
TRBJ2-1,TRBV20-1,SARGGNEILASYNEQF
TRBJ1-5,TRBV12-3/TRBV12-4,ASSSTGPYSNQPQH
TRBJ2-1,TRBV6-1,ASNGAAGGSYNEQF
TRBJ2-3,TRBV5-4,ASSKAGDTDTQY